A selection of T cell receptor beta chains follows, all from one sample in a study of T-cell reconstitution after alpha-beta-depleted transplantation in children. Using its own MiXCR run on the PCR reads, TCRdb lists one record per CDR3 protein. This table has more than 150,000 distinct CDR3 sequences, less than 15% appearing once. Sample: PBMCs from the stem cell graft donor, taken from the stem cell graft. These receptors all come from a human donor who donated a stem cell graft to a child with acute lymphoblastic leukemia. CDR3s leave out the opening cysteine and the closing phenylalanine or tryptophan. A D gene is named only where the DNA matches it firmly.

len	d_gene	j_gene	v_gene	CDR3aa
10	NA	TRBJ1-5	TRBV20-1	SAKPGGGPQH
12	NA	TRBJ1-1	TRBV5-1	ASSLGPENTEAF
14	NA	TRBJ2-5	TRBV27	ASRRSERAVGETQY
11	NA	TRBJ1-5	TRBV19	ASKEGTARPQH
12	NA	TRBJ2-1	TRBV10-3	AISERGSYNEQF
13	TRBD2	TRBJ2-3	TRBV12-3/TRBV12-4	ASSLRLADTDTQY
14	NA	TRBJ1-2	TRBV5-5	ASSPAGTLANYGYT
14	NA	TRBJ1-1	TRBV5-1	ASSLPFGRRNTEAF
11	NA	TRBJ2-7	TRBV11-1	ASSLVASYEQY
12	TRBD1	TRBJ2-3	TRBV5-1	ATSPGQSTDTQY
16	TRBD2	TRBJ2-3	TRBV5-1	ASSPTIPGAGGKDTQY
13	NA	TRBJ2-3	TRBV20-1	SARATGPGTDTQY
15	TRBD2	TRBJ2-5	TRBV11-2	ASSLDLRLAGQETQY